Given below is one T cell receptor beta chain in context. Its antigen is unidentified. Time point meaning: pre-treatment baseline. Response was assessed by RECIST 1.1 at 12 weeks, except a couple of rapid progressors. No patient had earlier systemic cancer treatment, concurrent immunosuppressants, or another active cancer. This entry is derived from a study of blood T cell dynamics during melanoma immunotherapy. The study, taken as a whole, reports: Whether repertoire-driving clones were melanoma-specific could not be determined.

The table came from immunoSEQ multiplex PCR; TCRdb's copy has only in-frame clones and leaves some out. The sample has approximately 6,900 clones, about three quarters seen once. CDR1 and CDR2 from the germline V gene are MDHEN and SYDVKM. V gave up 3 bases and J gave up 2 bases, with 13 bases separating them. The CDR3 is made up of 15 amino acids. The gene calls are TRBV28 and TRBJ1-1; TRBD1 is a possible D gene (5 bases). Sequences were derived from blood, sampled from a patient treated with checkpoint blockade. The TCR sequence derives from a human donor with melanoma. Written as DNA, the CDR3 is TGTGCCAGCAGTTTGCCCGGGACCCAAAACACTGAAGCTTTCTTT. Protein product: CASSLPGTQNTEAFF.